This TCR beta chain was captured in a study of T cells in Graves' hyperthyroidism and ophthalmopathy. On the study more broadly: Peripheral blood was collected at initial diagnosis, before any treatment.

RNA transcripts were the template for amplifying TCR beta CDR3 regions. The HTBI primer set drove a first-round RT-PCR of the TCR CDR3. TCRdb reprocessed the multiplex PCR reads with MiXCR, giving one entry per CDR3 protein. The table includes around 440,000 distinct CDR3 sequences, approximately 14% detected once. V was shortened by 5 bases and J by 6 bases, with 20 bases between the two germline ends. The CDR3 totals 15 residues. Germline assignment: CDR1 SGHTA and CDR2 FQGNSA. Overall study findings and caveats: Ophthalmopathy was distinguished from stable hyperthyroidism by 13 V-J signatures.

This clonotype was detected many times. Its target is unknown. The source of this sequence is a woman under 30 with Graves' hyperthyroidism. Sequenced: blood. V gene TRBV7-2 combines with J gene TRBJ2-7; a weak D match, TRBD1 (5 bases). DNA for the CDR3: TGTGCCAGCAGCCGCGACCTGGGCAGGGTGGGCGAGCAGTACTTC. Residues: CASSRDLGRVGEQYF.